The 27 T cell receptor beta chains reported below all come from one sample, sequenced in a study of shared clonotypes between healthy human individuals. Here immunoSEQ multiplex PCR was the method, and the copy in TCRdb shows in-frame clones only, minus some. The sample lists roughly 490,000 clones, 79% occurring once. The sample comprised PBMCs. These receptor sequences come from a woman in her 40s in good health. Some clones in this sample may be carry-over from other donors' samples.

V and J are TRBV15 and TRBJ1-4, with TRBD1 as a possible D gene (5 bases). Germline V gene sequence: CDR1 LNHNV, CDR2 YYDKDF (reference sequence). Trimming removed 3 bases from V and 6 bases from J, with 8 bases in between. CDR3 length equals 13 residues. CDR3 loop: CATSRGRDEKLFF. The DNA of the CDR3 is TGTGCCACCAGCAGGGGGCGCGATGAAAAACTGTTTTTT.

DNA of the CDR3: TGTGCCAGCAGCGCTGGCATGACCGGGGAGCTGTTTTTT. Its protein product is CASSAGMTGELFF. The chain links TRBV9 to TRBJ2-2; D not resolved. Trimming pared 3 bases from V and 5 bases from J, leaving 8 bases between. Per the germline V gene, CDR1 is SGDLS and CDR2 is YYNGEE. The CDR3 extends over 13 amino acids.

The V call is TRBV5-4, the J call TRBJ2-3; D might be TRBD2 (7 bases). The V gene lost 3 bases and the J gene lost 4 bases, with 15 bases spanning the gap. Germline V CDR1 and CDR2: SGHNT, YYREEE (reference sequence). The CDR3 totals 15 residues. The chain's CDR3 is CASSYGGGRADTQYF. For the CDR3, the DNA is TGTGCCAGCAGCTACGGGGGCGGGAGAGCAGATACGCAGTATTTT.

The CDR3 loop is CSDGLAGYNEQFF. Here the CDR3 DNA reads TGCAGCGACGGACTAGCGGGATACAATGAGCAGTTCTTC. The chain has TRBV29-1 and TRBJ2-1, with 12 bases identical to TRBD2. The CDR3 is 13 amino acids. V was pared by 7 bases and J by 4 bases, with 2 bases of the junction left unmatched. The V gene's germline CDR1 is SQVTM and CDR2 ANQGSEA.

The chain links TRBV5-1 to TRBJ2-7, with TRBD1 matching 7 bases. CDR1 and CDR2 (germline): SGHRS, YFSETQ. V gave up 2 bases and J gave up 4 bases; unmatched junction bases: 9. This CDR3 spans 15 amino acids. The CDR3 loop is CASSFGGQRKYEQYF. Here the CDR3 DNA reads TGCGCCAGCAGCTTTGGGGGACAGCGCAAGTACGAGCAGTACTTC.

V usage is TRBV7-9 and J usage is TRBJ2-6, with D unresolved. V dropped 3 bases and J dropped 0 bases, with 15 bases sitting between them. Germline CDR1 reads SEHNR; CDR2 reads FQNEAQ (reference sequence). CDR3 length equals 18 residues. The CDR3 spells CASSFGRPFVSGANVLTF. The CDR3 DNA sequence: TGTGCCAGCAGCTTTGGCAGGCCTTTCGTCTCTGGGGCCAACGTCCTGACTTTC.

Within the sample, this clone is medium-sized (0.01 to 0.1%). The sample contains more than one DNA sequence encoding this CDR3. This sequence joins TRBV6-1 and TRBJ1-2; D may be TRBD1 (6 bases). V lost 4 bases and J lost 4, with 16 bases in between. Germline CDR1 and CDR2: MNHNS and SASEGT. The CDR3 spans 15 residues. CDR3 in DNA: TGTGCCAGCAGTGGAGGAGGACAGTCTTTCTATGGCTACACCTTC. The encoded protein is CASSGGGQSFYGYTF.

The gene calls are TRBV28 and TRBJ1-1; D uncertain. The V end lost 2 bases, the J end lost 0 bases, and 7 bases lay between the germline ends. CDR1 is MDHEN, CDR2 SYDVKM, per germline. CDR3 length: 14 amino acids. The CDR3 DNA reads TGTGCCAGCAGTTTACGGGCCTTGAACACTGAAGCTTTCTTT. Translating gives CASSLRALNTEAFF.

The rearrangement uses TRBV28 and TRBJ2-1, with 7 nucleotides matching TRBD2. The CDR3 is made up of 14 amino acids. V shed 6 bases, J shed 2 bases, and the junction held 4 bases outside the gene matches. Germline CDR1 is MDHEN and CDR2 is SYDVKM. CDR3 residues: CASSTGTTYNEQFF. CDR3 DNA sequence: TGTGCCAGCAGCACCGGGACTACCTACAATGAGCAGTTCTTC.

The gene calls are TRBV6-1 and TRBJ1-1; 8 nucleotides align to TRBD1. The trim removed 4 bases at V and 0 bases at J, leaving 1 base unmatched. Per germline, CDR1 MNHNS and CDR2 SASEGT. The CDR3 length is 14 residues. The CDR3 sequence: CASSAQGVNTEAFF. The CDR3 bases are TGTGCCAGCAGTGCACAGGGGGTGAACACTGAAGCTTTCTTT.

This clone was counted only a few times. The V call is TRBV15, the J call TRBJ2-4, with D perhaps TRBD2 (5 bases). Germline V gives CDR1 LNHNV, CDR2 YYDKDF (reference sequence). Trimming cost V 6 bases and J 3 bases, with 9 bases left between them. CDR3 length: 13 residues. The chain's CDR3 is CATSAGVKNIQYF. CDR3 in DNA: TGTGCCACCAGTGCGGGTGTCAAAAACATTCAGTACTTC. The full variable domain, completed using reference TRBV15 and TRBJ2-4, is DAMVIQNPRYQVTQFGKPVTLSCSQTLNHNVMYWYQQKSSQAPKLLFHYYDKDFNNEADTPDNFQSRRPNTSFCFLDIRSPGLGDTAMYLCATSAGVKNIQYFGAGTRLSVL.

The V and J genes are TRBV18 and TRBJ2-7; possibly TRBD2 for D (6 bases). The ends were cut back, 3 bases at V and 1 base at J, with 10 bases in the middle. The V gene's germline CDR1 is KGHSH and CDR2 LQKENI. The CDR3 has 14 residues. CDR3 coding DNA: TGTGCCAGCTCACCCCGGGAGCTGTCCTACGAGCAGTACTTC. It yields the protein CASSPRELSYEQYF.

This sequence joins TRBV28 and TRBJ2-7; no definite D call. The V end was cut by 5 bases, the J end by 6 bases, with 11 bases between. CDR3 length equals 12 residues. Germline CDR1 is MDHEN and CDR2 is SYDVKM. The CDR3 region has the DNA TGTGCCAGCAGTCCGCGACTGAGCGAGCAGTACTTC. Residues: CASSPRLSEQYF. Combining the CDR3 with reference TRBV28 and TRBJ2-7 gives the whole variable domain DVKVTQSSRYLVKRTGEKVFLECVQDMDHENMFWYRQDPGLGLRLIYFSYDVKMKEKGDIPEGYSVSREKKERFSLILESASTNQTSMYLCASSPRLSEQYFGPGTRLTVT.

The chain has TRBV2 and TRBJ1-5; a possible D gene is TRBD1 (6 bases). Trimming removed 9 bases from V and 1 base from J, with 13 bases in between. CDR3 size: 14 residues. CDR1 SNHLY and CDR2 FYNNEI come from the germline V gene. CDR3 protein: CASLEGGSNQPQHF. For the CDR3, the DNA is TGTGCCAGTTTGGAGGGGGGGAGCAATCAGCCCCAGCATTTT.

This chain links TRBV19 with TRBJ2-7, with D tentatively TRBD2 (6 bases). CDR3 length: 16 amino acids. Trimming stripped 1 base from V and 2 bases from J, with 15 bases between. Per the germline V gene, CDR1 is LNHDA and CDR2 is SQIVND (reference sequence). The CDR3 nucleotides are TGTGCCAGTAGTATAGGCCGCCTGGACTACCCCTACGAGCAGTACTTC. Its protein is CASSIGRLDYPYEQYF.

The CDR3 DNA follows: TGTGCCAGCAGCCAAGGCGGGGGCTACGCCTATGGCTACACCTTC. This gives the protein CASSQGGGYAYGYTF. The chain carries TRBV14 and TRBJ1-2, with D maybe TRBD1 (6 bases). V was pared by 1 base and J by 4 bases, with 13 bases between. This CDR3 contains 15 residues. The germline CDR1 and CDR2 sequences are SGHDN and FVKESK. Full variable domain (outside the CDR3, taken from reference TRBV14 and TRBJ1-2): EAGVTQFPSHSVIEKGQTVTLRCDPISGHDNLYWYRRVMGKEIKFLLHFVKESKQDESGMPNNRFLAERTGGTYSTLKVQPAELEDSGVYFCASSQGGGYAYGYTFGSGTRLTVV.

The chain combines TRBV28 with TRBJ1-5; possibly TRBD1 for D (6 bases). Per the germline V gene, CDR1 is MDHEN and CDR2 is SYDVKM. V was shortened by 6 bases and J by 0 bases, with 12 bases between the two germline ends. This CDR3 is built from 15 residues. CDR3 residues: CASSPPGDSNQPQHF. The DNA for the CDR3 is TGTGCCAGCAGCCCCCCAGGGGATAGCAATCAGCCCCAGCATTTT.

The rearrangement uses TRBV11-2 and TRBJ2-6, with D maybe TRBD2 (5 bases). CDR3 length equals 18 residues. Germline loops: CDR1 SGHAT, CDR2 FQNNGV. V was shortened by 2 bases and J by 0 bases, with 14 bases between the two germline ends. CDR3 bases: TGTGCCAGCAGCTTAAGTCTCTTCGGACTCTCTGGGGCCAACGTCCTGACTTTC. Residues: CASSLSLFGLSGANVLTF.

Concerning this clone itself: A read error is the likely source, as a far larger clone sits one nucleotide away. Other DNA sequences in the same sample also yield this CDR3. CDR3 amino acids: CASSPPYSGLAGDLNEQYF. As DNA, the CDR3 is TGTGCCAGCTCACCACCCTACTCGGGACTAGCGGGAGATCTGAACGAGCAGTACTTC. The chain combines TRBV18 with TRBJ2-7, with 14 bases fitting TRBD2. Looked up from germline, CDR1 is KGHSH and CDR2 is LQKENI. CDR3 length equals 19 residues. Trimming took 0 bases from V and 5 from J; bases not matched to a gene: 12.

The rearrangement links TRBV10-3 to TRBJ2-3; tentatively, D is TRBD2 (6 bases). The CDR3 has 16 residues. V lost 2 bases and J 1 base, leaving 13 bases between the germline ends. Germline V lookup: CDR1 ENHRY, CDR2 SYGVKD. The CDR3: CAISEKEGARTDTQYF. CDR3 coding DNA: TGTGCCATCAGTGAGAAGGAGGGAGCCCGCACAGATACGCAGTATTTT.

The chain is built from TRBV7-3 and TRBJ2-2; 11 positions agree with TRBD2. This CDR3 contains 16 residues. Trimming cost V 0 bases and J 6 bases; bases outside gene matches: 3. CDR1 and CDR2 (germline): SGHTA, FQGTGA. CDR3 DNA sequence: TGTGCCAGCAGCTTAACCGGGGGACTAGCGGCCGGGGAGCTGTTTTTT. Translating it yields CASSLTGGLAAGELFF. Together with reference TRBV7-3 and TRBJ2-2, the CDR3 gives the full variable domain: GAGVSQTPSNKVTEKGKYVELRCDPISGHTALYWYRQSLGQGPEFLIYFQGTGAADDSGLPNDRFFAVRPEGSVSTLKIQRTERGDSAVYLCASSLTGGLAAGELFFGEGSRLTVL.

This clone was seen a handful of times. The V and J genes are TRBV4-1 and TRBJ2-7; no definite D call. Germline V gene sequence: CDR1 MGHRA, CDR2 YSYEKL. V dropped 2 bases and J dropped 1 base, with 9 bases sitting between them. CDR3 length: 14 amino acids. The CDR3 loop is CASSQSQISYEQYF. In nucleotides, the CDR3 is TGCGCCAGCAGCCAATCTCAGATATCCTACGAGCAGTACTTC.

Points on this clone: Other DNA sequences within the sample encode an identical CDR3. The chain is built from TRBV5-1 and TRBJ1-1, with D uncertain. V lost 0 bases, J lost 0 bases, and 6 bases lay in between. Germline assignment: CDR1 SGHRS and CDR2 YFSETQ. CDR3 size: 14 residues. The CDR3: CASSLARMNTEAFF. The DNA of the CDR3 is TGCGCCAGCAGCTTGGCCAGGATGAACACTGAAGCTTTCTTT.

The CDR3 is CATSRDLGGSVNQPQHF. The CDR3 nucleotides read TGTGCCACCAGCAGAGATTTAGGGGGGTCCGTTAATCAGCCCCAGCATTTT. V is TRBV15 and J is TRBJ1-5; perhaps TRBD1 as D (6 bases). V gave up 0 bases and J gave up 4 bases, with 16 bases separating them. The CDR3 contains 17 residues. Germline V gene lookup returns CDR1 LNHNV and CDR2 YYDKDF (reference sequence).

This clone has just one count. The chain uses TRBV30 and TRBJ2-2, with TRBD1 as a possible D gene (5 bases). CDR3 size: 13 residues. From germline, CDR1 is GTSNPN and CDR2 SVGIG (reference sequence). Trimming cost V 4 bases and J 8 bases, with 14 bases left between them. The CDR3 here is CAWKRTRVGELFF. The CDR3, as DNA: TGTGCCTGGAAACGGACCAGGGTTGGGGAGCTGTTTTTT.

The genes are TRBV2 and TRBJ1-2; TRBD1 is a possible D gene (5 bases). V lost 2 bases and J 8 bases, leaving 21 bases between the germline ends. CDR1 is SNHLY, CDR2 FYNNEI, per germline. CDR3 length equals 16 residues. The DNA of the CDR3 is TGTGCCAGCAGTGAACGAGGAGACAGTTCCCCTGGAGGCTACACCTTC. Amino acid sequence: CASSERGDSSPGGYTF.

This clone was recorded once. The chain has TRBV5-1 and TRBJ2-2; 8 bases are shared with TRBD1. Germline assignment: CDR1 SGHRS and CDR2 YFSETQ. V was pared by 4 bases and J by 2 bases, with 7 bases of the junction left unmatched. This CDR3 region has 16 residues. CDR3 coding DNA: TGCGCCAGCAGCGTCCGGACAGGGTTAAACACCGGGGAGCTGTTTTTT. The encoded protein is CASSVRTGLNTGELFF.